One and the same sample provided the 27 T cell receptor beta chains below, sequenced in a study of radiation and T cells in renal cell carcinoma. As for time point: blood 2 weeks post-SBRT. Treatment denoted: 15 Gy SBRT to primary tumor, nephrectomy 4 weeks later. This table comes from immunoSEQ multiplex PCR, and its TCRdb copy is limited to in-frame clones, with some not included. The sample consists of over 60,000 clones, around 77% of them appearing once. The sequencing here drew on blood, taken from a patient whose treatment included radiotherapy and nephrectomy. The receptors stem from a man aged 60-69 years with renal cell carcinoma.

The V gene is TRBV21-1, the J gene TRBJ1-2. TRBV21-1 is shown as a pseudogene. CDR3 length equals 12 residues. The chain's CDR3 is CASSKTNYGYTF. In DNA form, the CDR3 reads TGTGCCAGCAGCAAGACTAACTATGGCTACACCTTC.

In this sample, this clone turned up a few times. V and J are TRBV7-9 and TRBJ1-1; D call uncertain. Per the germline V gene, CDR1 is SEHNR and CDR2 is FQNEAQ (reference sequence). There are 11 residues in the CDR3. The V gene lost 5 bases and the J gene lost 2 bases, with 3 bases spanning the gap. The CDR3 protein is CASSRNTEAFF. The CDR3 DNA follows: TGTGCCAGCAGCCGAAACACTGAAGCTTTCTTT. The full variable domain, its missing parts supplied by reference TRBV7-9 and TRBJ1-1, is DTGVSQNPRHKITKRGQNVTFRCDPISEHNRLYWYRQTLGQGPEFLTYFQNEAQLEKSRLLSDRFSAERPKGSFSTLEIQRTEQGDSAMYLCASSRNTEAFFGQGTRLTVV.

The chain has TRBV4-1 and TRBJ2-7, with 7 bases fitting TRBD1. The length of the CDR3 is 16 residues. Germline V gene data show CDR1 as MGHRA and CDR2 as YSYEKL. V gave up 3 bases and J gave up 2 bases; unmatched junction bases: 10. In DNA, the CDR3 is TGCGCCAGCAGCCAGGCCTCGGGACAGTCTACCTACGAGCAGTACTTC. As protein: CASSQASGQSTYEQYF.

The V and J genes are TRBV29-1 and TRBJ1-3; D gene ambiguous. This CDR3 region has 13 residues. Germline V gene data show CDR1 as SQVTM and CDR2 as ANQGSEA. Trimming removed 4 bases from V and 0 bases from J, with 7 bases in between. The CDR3: CSVAGSSGNTIYF. The CDR3 DNA is TGCAGCGTTGCCGGGAGCTCTGGAAACACCATATATTTT. Using reference TRBV29-1 and TRBJ1-3 for the parts outside the CDR3, the full variable domain is SAVISQKPSRDICQRGTSLTIQCQVDSQVTMMFWYRQQPGQSLTLIATANQGSEATYESGFVIDKFPISRPNLTFSTLTVSNMSPEDSSIYLCSVAGSSGNTIYFGEGSWLTVV.

This clone was seen only once. V gene TRBV11-2 combines with J gene TRBJ2-2, with D perhaps TRBD2 (6 bases). This CDR3 region has 17 residues. The V and J ends lost 5 bases and 0 bases respectively, with 16 bases between them. Germline CDR1 is SGHAT and CDR2 is FQNNGV. The CDR3 nucleotides read TGTGCCAGCAGCCCTGGACTATGGCAAACGAACACCGGGGAGCTGTTTTTT. Its protein product is CASSPGLWQTNTGELFF.

This chain connects TRBV5-1 to TRBJ2-2, with TRBD2 matching over 12 bases. V lost 4 bases, J lost 3 bases, and 4 bases stayed unmatched. The CDR3 covers 16 residues. CDR1 is SGHRS, CDR2 YFSETQ, per germline. CDR3 nucleotides: TGCGCCAGCAGCCTTACTAGCGGGGGGCACACCGGGGAGCTGTTTTTT. It specifies CASSLTSGGHTGELFF.

This clone came up once. The rearrangement joins TRBV30 to TRBJ2-1; D possibly corresponds to TRBD2 (6 bases). Germline CDR1 and CDR2: GTSNPN and SVGIG (reference sequence). The CDR3 totals 12 residues. Trimming removed 5 bases at V and 6 bases at J, with 11 bases between. CDR3 region: CAWEGLSNEQFF. CDR3 sequence (DNA): TGTGCCTGGGAGGGACTGAGCAATGAGCAGTTCTTC.

The chain has TRBV11-2 and TRBJ2-3; D unclear. The CDR3 consists of 16 residues. V lost 8 bases, J lost 0 bases, and 18 bases lay in between. Germline V gene lookup returns CDR1 SGHAT and CDR2 FQNNGV. CDR3 in DNA: TGTGCCAGCTACCGAGTCCCGACTCCTAGCACAGATACGCAGTATTTT. Amino acids: CASYRVPTPSTDTQYF. Together with reference TRBV11-2 and TRBJ2-3, the CDR3 gives the full variable domain: EAGVAQSPRYKIIEKRQSVAFWCNPISGHATLYWYQQILGQGPKLLIQFQNNGVVDDSQLPKDRFSAERLKGVDSTLKIQPAKLEDSAVYLCASYRVPTPSTDTQYFGPGTRLTVL.

This clone was counted between two and nine times. The genes are TRBV6-1 and TRBJ2-2, with 10 bases aligning to TRBD2. Germline loops: CDR1 MNHNS, CDR2 SASEGT. There are 15 residues in the CDR3. The ends lost 3 bases at V and 4 bases at J; junction bases unmatched: 2. CDR3 nucleotide sequence: TGTGCCAGCAGTGACCCTAGCGGGAGCACCGGGGAGCTGTTTTTT. This translates into CASSDPSGSTGELFF.

This clone was counted at least ten times. The chain links TRBV6-6 to TRBJ2-3; TRBD2 aligns across 10 bases. The V and J ends lost 7 bases and 3 bases, in that order; junction bases with no gene match: 4. From germline, CDR1 is MNHNY and CDR2 SVGAGI (reference sequence). CDR3 size: 14 residues. The CDR3 DNA follows: TGTGCCAGCAACCCGACTAGCGGGACAGATACGCAGTATTTT. Amino acids: CASNPTSGTDTQYF.

This clone has more than one count but fewer than ten. Here the CDR3 DNA reads TGTGCCAGCAGTGATAGTGTCAACCAAGAGACCCAGTACTTC. Protein product: CASSDSVNQETQYF. V usage is TRBV25-1 and J usage is TRBJ2-5; D unresolved. The CDR3 has 14 residues. Germline lookup yields CDR1 MGHDK and CDR2 SYGVNS. Trimming took off 3 bases at V and 0 bases at J, with 8 bases between the two ends.

The genes are TRBV5-1 and TRBJ2-7; D possibly uses TRBD1 or TRBD2 (7 bases each). CDR1 is SGHRS and CDR2 is YFSETQ in the germline V gene. The length of the CDR3 is 17 residues. V gave up 4 bases and J gave up 2 bases, with 22 bases separating them. CDR3 bases: TGCGCCAGCAGCCCAGCGGGAACAGGGGTTGGAACCTACGAGCAGTACTTC. Its protein is CASSPAGTGVGTYEQYF.

The chain couples TRBV7-9 to TRBJ2-3, with TRBD2 matching over 7 bases. V lost 5 bases and J lost 0; bases outside the gene matches: 5. The CDR3 sequence is 15 residues long. CDR1 and CDR2 from the germline V gene are SEHNR and FQNEAQ (reference sequence). Here the CDR3 reads CASSDWGGSTDTQYF. As DNA, the CDR3 is TGTGCCAGCAGCGATTGGGGGGGAAGCACAGATACGCAGTATTTT.

The J gene is TRBJ2-1, the V gene TRBV30; 12 nucleotides match TRBD2. Losses at the gene ends were 1 base for V and 9 bases for J; bases not matched to a gene: 16. The germline V gene has CDR1 GTSNPN and CDR2 SVGIG (reference sequence). This CDR3 contains 18 residues. Here the CDR3 reads CAWSAPRGRLAGVGEQFF. The CDR3 nucleotides are TGTGCCTGGAGTGCCCCCAGGGGAAGACTAGCGGGAGTCGGTGAGCAGTTCTTC.

The V and J genes are TRBV29-1 and TRBJ1-3; D remains ambiguous. This CDR3 has 13 residues. The germline V gene has CDR1 SQVTM and CDR2 ANQGSEA. The V and J ends lost 4 bases and 2 bases respectively, with 9 bases between them. The CDR3 nucleotides read TGCAGCGTTGTAAGAGGCGCTGGAAACACCATATATTTT. Translation: CSVVRGAGNTIYF.

The V and J genes are TRBV6-1 and TRBJ2-7; D is undetermined. V was shortened by 2 bases and J by 0 bases, with 8 bases between the two germline ends. The CDR3 runs 14 residues. Looked up from germline, CDR1 is MNHNS and CDR2 is SASEGT. Written as DNA, the CDR3 is TGTGCCAGCAGTGAATTGATGGGCTCCTACGAGCAGTACTTC. This gives the protein CASSELMGSYEQYF.

V is TRBV27 and J is TRBJ2-5; D is perhaps TRBD1 or TRBD2 (5 bases each). The germline V gene has CDR1 MNHEY and CDR2 SMNVEV (reference sequence). CDR3 length: 13 amino acids. V shed 6 bases and J shed 1 base, with 9 bases lying between them. The CDR3 here is CASRWGSQETQYF. The CDR3, as DNA: TGTGCCAGCAGGTGGGGGTCCCAAGAGACCCAGTACTTC.

In its sample, this clone was seen once. The rearrangement links TRBV19 to TRBJ1-5, with TRBD1 matching 10 bases. CDR3 size: 15 residues. V was pared by 3 bases and J by 4 bases, with 3 bases of the junction left unmatched. Germline assignment: CDR1 LNHDA and CDR2 SQIVND (reference sequence). CDR3 amino acids: CASSIGTGENQPQHF. The DNA of the CDR3 is TGTGCCAGTAGTATCGGGACAGGGGAAAATCAGCCCCAGCATTTT.

This clone was observed a single time. The chain joins TRBV5-6 to TRBJ1-3; TRBD1 is a possible D gene (5 bases). The CDR3 has 16 residues. Trimming shortened V by 3 bases and J by 0 bases, and 13 bases separated the two germline ends. Looked up from germline, CDR1 is SGHDT and CDR2 is YYEEEE. The CDR3 nucleotides are TGTGCCAGCAGCTGGATTACAGGCTCCTCTGGAAACACCATATATTTT. Encoded protein: CASSWITGSSGNTIYF.

V gene TRBV13 combines with J gene TRBJ1-2; D not resolved. V was cut by 1 base and J by 5 bases, with 8 bases left in between. This CDR3 has 13 amino acids. Germline CDR1 is PRHDT and CDR2 is FYEKMQ (reference sequence). The CDR3 DNA reads TGTGCCAGCAGCTTAGATGCAAGTTATGGCTACACCTTC. Translation gives CASSLDASYGYTF.

This rearrangement joins TRBV7-2 to TRBJ2-3; TRBD1 is a possible D gene (6 bases). The V end was cut by 5 bases, the J end by 2 bases, with 11 bases between. Germline CDR1 reads SGHTA; CDR2 reads FQGNSA. This CDR3 contains 14 residues. The CDR3, as DNA: TGTGCCAGCAGCCCAGGGGTATTCACAGATACGCAGTATTTT. Amino acid sequence: CASSPGVFTDTQYF.

The J gene is TRBJ1-1, the V gene TRBV6-5; no firm D call. The germline V and J ends were trimmed by 8 bases and 0 bases, with 4 bases remaining between them. Germline V gene data show CDR1 as MNHEY and CDR2 as SVGAGI. The length of the CDR3 is 11 residues. The CDR3 protein is CASLLNTEAFF. The CDR3 DNA reads TGTGCCAGCCTCTTGAACACTGAAGCTTTCTTT.

The CDR3 is CATSRGLKARRGETQYF. CDR3 DNA: TGTGCCACCAGCAGGGGGCTAAAGGCGAGAAGGGGAGAGACCCAGTACTTC. The chain has TRBV15 and TRBJ2-5; TRBD1 is a possible D gene (5 bases). This CDR3 spans 17 amino acids. Germline CDR1 reads LNHNV; CDR2 reads YYDKDF (reference sequence). Trimming pared 3 bases from V and 4 bases from J, leaving 21 bases between.

This chain joins TRBV6-1 and TRBJ2-1; a possible D gene is TRBD2 (5 bases). Germline V gives CDR1 MNHNS, CDR2 SASEGT. The CDR3 has 16 residues. The V and J ends lost 2 bases and 3 bases respectively, with 14 bases between them. The CDR3 sequence is CASSEYTAGNYNEQFF. The DNA for the CDR3 is TGTGCCAGCAGTGAATACACCGCCGGGAACTACAATGAGCAGTTCTTC.

The chain joins TRBV7-3 to TRBJ2-5, with D possibly TRBD2 on 5 matching bases. The germline gives CDR1 SGHTA, CDR2 FQGTGA. The CDR3 is made up of 13 amino acids. V was trimmed by 2 bases and J by 5 bases, leaving 9 bases between them. CDR3 in DNA: TGTGCCAGCAGCTTATGGACTTGGGAGACCCAGTACTTC. Translation gives CASSLWTWETQYF.

The chain joins TRBV11-3 to TRBJ2-2, with 8 positions matching TRBD2. Germline CDR1 and CDR2: SGHNT and YENEEA. The V gene end was trimmed by 8 bases and the J gene end by 5 bases; junction bases not matched to a gene: 7. This CDR3 comprises 14 residues. CDR3 in amino acids: CASSAGGATGELFF. In DNA form, the CDR3 reads TGTGCCAGCTCGGCGGGAGGAGCAACCGGGGAGCTGTTTTTT.

This clone was detected a few times. The chain recombines TRBV30 with TRBJ2-7, with D possibly matching TRBD1 (6 bases). The CDR3 loop spans 12 amino acids. Per germline, CDR1 GTSNPN and CDR2 SVGIG (reference sequence). V was clipped by 0 bases and J by 4 bases, with 7 bases between them. CDR3 amino acids: CAWSVGGYEQYF. CDR3 DNA: TGTGCCTGGAGTGTAGGGGGTTACGAGCAGTACTTC.